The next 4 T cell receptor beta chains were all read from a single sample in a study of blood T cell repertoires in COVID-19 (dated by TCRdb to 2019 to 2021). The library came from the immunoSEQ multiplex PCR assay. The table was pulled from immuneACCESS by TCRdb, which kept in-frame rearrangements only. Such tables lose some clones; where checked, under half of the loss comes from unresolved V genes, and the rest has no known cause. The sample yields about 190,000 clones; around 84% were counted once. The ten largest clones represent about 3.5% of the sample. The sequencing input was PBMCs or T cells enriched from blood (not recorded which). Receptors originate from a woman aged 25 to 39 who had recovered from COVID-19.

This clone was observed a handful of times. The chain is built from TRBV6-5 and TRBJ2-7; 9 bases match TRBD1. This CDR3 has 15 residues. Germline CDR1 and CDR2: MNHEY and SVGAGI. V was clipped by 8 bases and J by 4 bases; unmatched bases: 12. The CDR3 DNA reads TGTGCCAGCGGCCGACCATCGGGACAGGGTTACGAGCAGTACTTC. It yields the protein CASGRPSGQGYEQYF.

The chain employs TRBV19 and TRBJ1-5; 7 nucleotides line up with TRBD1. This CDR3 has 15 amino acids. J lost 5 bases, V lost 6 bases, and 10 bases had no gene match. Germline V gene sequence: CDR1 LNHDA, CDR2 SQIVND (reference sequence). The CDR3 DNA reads TGTGCCAGTAGATTAGACAGGGCTGAGGATCAGCCCCAGCATTTT. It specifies CASRLDRAEDQPQHF.

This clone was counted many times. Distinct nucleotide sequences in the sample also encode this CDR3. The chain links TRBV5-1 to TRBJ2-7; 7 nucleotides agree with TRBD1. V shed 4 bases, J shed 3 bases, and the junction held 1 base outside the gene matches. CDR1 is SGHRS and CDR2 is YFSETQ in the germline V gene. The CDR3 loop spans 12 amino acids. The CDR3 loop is CASSRDSYEQYF. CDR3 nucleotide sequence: TGCGCCAGCAGCAGGGACAGCTACGAGCAGTACTTC.

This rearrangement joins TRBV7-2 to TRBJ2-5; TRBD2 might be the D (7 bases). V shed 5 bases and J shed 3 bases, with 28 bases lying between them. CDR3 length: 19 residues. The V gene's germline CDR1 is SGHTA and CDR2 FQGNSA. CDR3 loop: CASSPRGGGVASHKETQYF. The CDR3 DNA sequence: TGTGCCAGCAGCCCCCGGGGAGGGGGGGTCGCCTCGCACAAAGAGACCCAGTACTTC.